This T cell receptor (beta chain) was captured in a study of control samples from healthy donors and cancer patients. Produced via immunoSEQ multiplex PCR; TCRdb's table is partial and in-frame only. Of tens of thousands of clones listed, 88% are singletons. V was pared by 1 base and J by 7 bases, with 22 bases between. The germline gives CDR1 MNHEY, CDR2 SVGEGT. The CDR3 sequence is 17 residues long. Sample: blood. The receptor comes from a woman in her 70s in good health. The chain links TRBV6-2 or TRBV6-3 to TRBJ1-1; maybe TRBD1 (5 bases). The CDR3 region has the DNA TGTGCCAGCAGTTACTTATCAGGGCGGGTGAGCTCGATTGAAGCTTTCTTT. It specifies CASSYLSGRVSSIEAFF.